Below, one TCR beta chain is given with its context. The trim removed 1 base at V and 7 bases at J, leaving 0 bases unmatched. The V gene's germline CDR1 is SEHNR and CDR2 FQNEAQ (reference sequence). This CDR3 comprises 12 residues. This sample was included in a study of blood T cell repertoires in COVID-19. TCRdb's table, derived via immunoSEQ multiplex PCR, lists solely in-frame clones and lacks some. The data hold roughly 200,000 clones, with just under 80% observed a single time. This chain links TRBV7-9 with TRBJ1-2; 7 nucleotides line up with TRBD1. This clonotype was obtained from a woman of 80 years or more with active or convalescent COVID-19. Sequencing was performed on peripheral blood. The CDR3 loop reads CASSLGTGGYTF. CDR3 coding DNA: TGTGCCAGCAGCTTAGGGACAGGTGGCTACACCTTC.